The clone carrying this T cell receptor beta chain was observed a handful of times. As yet, its antigen is unknown. This record comes from a study of cytomegalovirus exposure and HLA in healthy donors. PCR primers comprised 60 Vbeta and 13 Jbeta primers. Assay: immunoSEQ multiplex PCR; the TCRdb copy retains only in-frame clones and omits some. The sample holds roughly 160,000 clones, roughly 76% seen once. Study-level findings and limits: Donors belonging to an Asian-associated ancestry cluster reportedly showed fewer N-insertions in productive TCRs than the roughly 670-donor mean, according to what a later analysis found.

The TCR was taken from a woman between 50 and 59 years old in good health and CMV-seronegative. The sequenced sample was PBMCs.

The CDR3 reads CASSSPGQGGDEQYF. CDR3 bases: TGTGCCAGCAGTTCGCCGGGACAGGGGGGGGACGAGCAGTACTTC. This sequence joins TRBV28 and TRBJ2-5, with TRBD1 identical over 11 bases. TRBJ2-7 explains the end of the DNA better; the J call may be wrong. Germline assignment: CDR1 MDHEN and CDR2 SYDVKM. This CDR3 comprises 15 residues.